Sequencing of this T cell receptor (beta chain) was carried out in a study of long-term antiretroviral therapy in people with HIV. The CDR3 totals 18 residues. The ends lost 3 bases at V and 0 bases at J; junction bases unmatched: 13. Germline assignment: CDR1 SGHTA and CDR2 FQGNSA. A v3.0 immunoSEQ assay was performed at survey level. The table came from immunoSEQ multiplex PCR; TCRdb's copy has only in-frame clones and leaves some out. Found here are some 23,000 clones, 85% to 90% of them singletons; the top ten hold less than 6%. V gene TRBV7-2 combines with J gene TRBJ1-2; TRBD1 matches at 7 bases. The clonotype originates from a man aged 25 to 40 with HIV. Sequenced material: unsorted PBMCs, taken about 4.3 years after starting antiretroviral therapy. CDR3 amino acids: CASSFRQGRLSTNYGYTF. The CDR3 coding sequence is TGTGCCAGCAGCTTCCGACAGGGCCGACTGTCTACTAACTATGGCTACACCTTC.